These 13 T cell receptor beta chains were sequenced from one sample in a study of identical twins' blood T cells. TCRdb reprocessed the 5' RACE reads with MiXCR, giving one entry per CDR3 protein. The sample consists of roughly 380,000 distinct CDR3 sequences, about 28% of them appearing once. The sample comprised PBMCs. The receptor source for this set is a woman aged 18 to 50 in good health.

This clonotype was detected a few times. The chain has TRBV20-1 and TRBJ2-7; a possible D gene is TRBD2 (6 bases). From germline, CDR1 is DFQATT and CDR2 SNEGSKA (reference sequence). V was cut by 3 bases and J by 0 bases, with 12 bases left in between. CDR3 length equals 14 residues. The CDR3 here is CSASTGVSSYEQYF. The DNA of the CDR3 is TGCAGTGCTAGCACGGGGGTCAGCTCCTACGAGCAGTACTTC.

This clonotype came up a few times. This chain connects TRBV7-9 to TRBJ2-2; D is uncertain. Germline V gene lookup returns CDR1 SEHNR and CDR2 FQNEAQ (reference sequence). The CDR3 is 15 amino acids. Trimming removed 6 bases at V and 0 bases at J, with 11 bases between. The DNA of the CDR3 is TGTGCCAGCAGTGCCCGGGCGTCGAACACCGGGGAGCTGTTTTTT. The encoded protein is CASSARASNTGELFF.

The chain uses TRBV2 and TRBJ1-5; D is ambiguous. V was cut by 4 bases and J by 9 bases, with 10 bases left in between. The germline CDR1 and CDR2 sequences are SNHLY and FYNNEI. The CDR3 is 12 amino acids. The CDR3 bases are TGTGCCAGCAGTGGGTTGTTTAGGCCCCAGCATTTT. Its translation: CASSGLFRPQHF.

This clonotype was seen at least ten times. V gene TRBV5-1 combines with J gene TRBJ1-5; D perhaps matches TRBD1 (6 bases). V was trimmed by 1 base and J by 2 bases, leaving 13 bases between them. Germline V lookup: CDR1 SGHRS, CDR2 YFSETQ. The length of the CDR3 is 16 residues. The CDR3 coding sequence is TGCGCCAGCAGCTTGTTAGGGGGAGTTGGCAATCAGCCCCAGCATTTT. Residues: CASSLLGGVGNQPQHF.

The DNA of the CDR3 is TGTGCCAGCAGTTCCAGGACCGCCACCGGGTACGAGCAGTACTTC. Protein sequence: CASSSRTATGYEQYF. The chain is built from TRBV27 and TRBJ2-7, with D hard to call. CDR1 is MNHEY and CDR2 is SMNVEV in the germline V gene (reference sequence). V was clipped by 4 bases and J by 4 bases, with 17 bases between them. This CDR3 spans 15 amino acids.

The chain recombines TRBV20-1 with TRBJ2-5; TRBD2 matches 7 bases. J was trimmed by 3 bases and V by 5 bases; bases with no gene match: 6. Germline V lookup: CDR1 DFQATT, CDR2 SNEGSKA (reference sequence). The CDR3 spans 13 residues. The CDR3 sequence: CSAGGDLKETQYF. Written as DNA, the CDR3 is TGCAGTGCTGGGGGGGACTTGAAAGAGACCCAGTACTTC.

V gene TRBV14 combines with J gene TRBJ2-7; D is possibly TRBD1 (6 bases). Trimming took off 8 bases at V and 5 bases at J, with 19 bases between the two ends. This CDR3 spans 14 amino acids. Germline V lookup: CDR1 SGHDN, CDR2 FVKESK. The CDR3 region is CASGKTGSGDEQYF. The CDR3 DNA sequence: TGTGCCAGCGGGAAAACAGGGTCAGGCGACGAGCAGTACTTC.

In its sample, this clonotype was seen a few times. The chain combines TRBV3-1 with TRBJ2-2; TRBD1 aligns across 10 bases. Looked up from germline, CDR1 is LGHDT and CDR2 is YNNKEL (reference sequence). This CDR3 is built from 15 residues. After removal of 3 bases from V and 5 bases from J, the junction contained 3 bases not matched to a gene. CDR3 nucleotides: TGTGCCAGCAGCCAGGACAGGGGGGTTACCGGGGAGCTGTTTTTT. This codes for CASSQDRGVTGELFF.

This clonotype was picked up a small number of times. The genes are TRBV29-1 and TRBJ2-5; D remains unclear. The germline gives CDR1 SQVTM, CDR2 ANQGSEA. Trimming took 4 bases from V and 1 from J, leaving 10 bases between them. This CDR3 is built from 13 residues. The CDR3 sequence is CSVARRGQETQYF. The CDR3 DNA reads as TGCAGCGTTGCTAGGAGAGGCCAAGAGACCCAGTACTTC.

CDR3 in amino acids: CASSLLMWGRRGTEAFF. The CDR3 nucleotides are TGTGCCAGCAGCCTTTTGATGTGGGGGCGAAGAGGAACTGAAGCTTTCTTT. The chain has TRBV7-8 and TRBJ1-1; possibly TRBD1 for D (6 bases). The ends were cut back, 5 bases at V and 5 bases at J, with 24 bases in the middle. Germline V gene sequence: CDR1 SGHVS, CDR2 FQNEAQ. The CDR3 totals 17 residues.

With regard to this clonotype: A read error may account for a junction end that differs from germline. The rearrangement links TRBV12-3 or TRBV12-4 to TRBJ1-2; TRBD1 matches 9 bases. This CDR3 has 14 residues. CDR3 loop: CAGSFVRTGDGYTF. Written as DNA, the CDR3 is TGTGCCGGCAGTTTCGTTCGGACAGGGGACGGCTACACCTTC.

The chain has TRBV7-9 and TRBJ2-7, with D tentatively TRBD1 (7 bases). The CDR3 runs to 12 residues. The germline V and J ends were trimmed by 5 bases and 13 bases, with 18 bases remaining between them. Germline assignment: CDR1 SEHNR and CDR2 FQNEAQ (reference sequence). CDR3 residues: CASSAGQPQFYF. The DNA of the CDR3 is TGTGCCAGCAGCGCGGGACAGCCGCAGTTTTACTTC.

This clonotype has a handful of counts. The J gene is TRBJ1-3, the V gene TRBV18; 7 bases map to TRBD1. The V and J ends lost 6 bases and 0 bases, in that order; junction bases with no gene match: 8. This CDR3 region has 16 residues. The V gene's germline CDR1 is KGHSH and CDR2 LQKENI. CDR3 loop: CASSPTTGYSGNTIYF. The CDR3 DNA reads TGTGCCAGCTCCCCGACGACAGGGTACTCTGGAAACACCATATATTTT. The full variable domain, in which reference TRBV18 and TRBJ1-3 provide the parts outside the CDR3, is NAGVMQNPRHLVRRRGQEARLRCSPMKGHSHVYWYRQLPEEGLKFMVYLQKENIIDESGMPKERFSAEFPKEGPSILRIQQVVRGDSAAYFCASSPTTGYSGNTIYFGEGSWLTVV.